Listed here are 12 T cell receptor beta chains from one sample, sequenced in a study of blood T cell repertoires in COVID-19. Repertoires were generated with immunoSEQ multiplex PCR, while TCRdb's copy carries only in-frame clones and drops some. The data show approximately 200,000 clones, around 82% seen once. Sequencing was done on a sample of PBMCs or T cells enriched from blood (not recorded which). Receptor source: a woman between 40 and 50 years old with acute COVID-19.

The chain uses TRBV19 and TRBJ1-2, with 9 bases lining up with TRBD1. Germline V gives CDR1 LNHDA, CDR2 SQIVND (reference sequence). V was pared by 7 bases and J by 5 bases, with 2 bases of the junction left unmatched. The CDR3 extends over 12 amino acids. Written as DNA, the CDR3 is TGTGCCAGTACCGACAGGGGGTATGGCTACACCTTC. Protein sequence: CASTDRGYGYTF.

The V gene is TRBV19, the J gene TRBJ2-5, with a tentative D call TRBD1 (6 bases). V was trimmed by 3 bases and J by 1 base, leaving 12 bases between them. The CDR3 runs 15 residues. The germline gives CDR1 LNHDA, CDR2 SQIVND (reference sequence). The CDR3 region has the DNA TGTGCCAGTAGTATTAGTGGACAGAGCCAAGAGACCCAGTACTTC. This encodes CASSISGQSQETQYF.

This clone is medium-sized. This chain joins TRBV7-3 and TRBJ2-1, with 7 bases aligning to TRBD2. The CDR3 is 14 residues long. J was trimmed by 7 bases and V by 3 bases; bases with no gene match: 6. Germline V lookup: CDR1 SGHTA, CDR2 FQGTGA. The CDR3 spells CASSFGGGLNEQFF. CDR3 DNA: TGTGCCAGCAGCTTCGGGGGAGGGCTGAATGAGCAGTTCTTC.

J is TRBJ1-5 and V is TRBV10-3, with 8 bases matching TRBD1. V trimming: 6 bases; J trimming: 1 base; junction bases outside the gene matches: 5. This CDR3 is 15 amino acids long. Germline CDR1 and CDR2: ENHRY and SYGVKD. The CDR3 sequence: CAISKDRDSNQPQHF. CDR3 in DNA: TGTGCCATCAGCAAGGACAGGGACAGCAATCAGCCCCAGCATTTT.

The rearrangement links TRBV28 to TRBJ2-7, with a weak D call TRBD2 (7 bases). Germline V gene data show CDR1 as MDHEN and CDR2 as SYDVKM. The CDR3 extends over 13 amino acids. V lost 11 bases to trimming and J lost 1 base, with 15 bases between them. CDR3 sequence: CAAGASGSYEQYF. CDR3 DNA: TGTGCCGCAGGGGCTAGCGGATCCTACGAGCAGTACTTC.

The chain combines TRBV24-1 with TRBJ2-7; 11 bases agree with TRBD1. Trimming removed 3 bases from V and 6 bases from J; junction bases left unmatched: 3. The CDR3 sequence is 14 residues long. The germline V gene encodes CDR1 KGHDR and CDR2 SFDVKD. The CDR3 loop reads CATSDPGTGGEQYF. In nucleotides, the CDR3 is TGTGCCACCAGTGATCCAGGGACAGGGGGCGAGCAGTACTTC.

J is TRBJ2-7 and V is TRBV7-8; no clear D. Trimming cost V 5 bases and J 6 bases, with 14 bases left between them. Germline CDR1 SGHVS, CDR2 FQNEAQ. This CDR3 is 13 amino acids long. CDR3 residues: CASSNTDPGEQYF. The CDR3 DNA sequence: TGTGCCAGCAGCAATACAGACCCAGGCGAGCAGTACTTC.

This rearrangement joins TRBV7-2 to TRBJ1-1; no definite D call. Germline V gene lookup returns CDR1 SGHTA and CDR2 FQGNSA. V shed 5 bases and J shed 5 bases, with 12 bases lying between them. The length of the CDR3 is 13 residues. CDR3 DNA: TGTGCCAGCAGCCCGCTCGGTAGTACTGAAGCTTTCTTT. As protein: CASSPLGSTEAFF.

V is TRBV19 and J is TRBJ2-3; D is undetermined. The CDR3 sequence is 11 residues long. Germline CDR1 is LNHDA and CDR2 is SQIVND (reference sequence). V lost 3 bases and J lost 4, with 2 bases in between. The CDR3: CASSIADTQYF. The CDR3 region has the DNA TGTGCCAGTAGTATCGCAGATACGCAGTATTTT.

This chain joins TRBV5-1 and TRBJ2-2; TRBD1 matches 7 bases. Losses at the gene ends were 4 bases for V and 5 bases for J; bases not matched to a gene: 5. Germline V gene data show CDR1 as SGHRS and CDR2 as YFSETQ. The CDR3 is 14 amino acids. The CDR3 region has the DNA TGCGCCAGCAGCATGCTACAGGGGACCGGGGAGCTGTTTTTT. It yields the protein CASSMLQGTGELFF.

A single count supports this clone. V usage is TRBV7-2 and J usage is TRBJ2-1, with 11 positions matching TRBD2. CDR1 and CDR2 from the germline V gene are SGHTA and FQGNSA. The CDR3 totals 17 residues. V shed 4 bases, J shed 8 bases, and the junction held 13 bases outside the gene matches. CDR3 bases: TGTGCCAGCAGCTGGCCGTGGGGTAGCGGGAGGGTCGATGAGCAGTTCTTC. This gives the protein CASSWPWGSGRVDEQFF.

The V gene is TRBV20-1, the J gene TRBJ2-3; a possible D gene is TRBD2 (5 bases). The CDR3 sequence is 14 residues long. V lost 3 bases and J 2 bases, leaving 12 bases between the germline ends. CDR1 and CDR2 from the germline V gene are DFQATT and SNEGSKA (reference sequence). CDR3 region: CSASLAGTTDTQYF. The CDR3 DNA is TGCAGTGCTAGTTTGGCGGGTACCACAGATACGCAGTATTTT.